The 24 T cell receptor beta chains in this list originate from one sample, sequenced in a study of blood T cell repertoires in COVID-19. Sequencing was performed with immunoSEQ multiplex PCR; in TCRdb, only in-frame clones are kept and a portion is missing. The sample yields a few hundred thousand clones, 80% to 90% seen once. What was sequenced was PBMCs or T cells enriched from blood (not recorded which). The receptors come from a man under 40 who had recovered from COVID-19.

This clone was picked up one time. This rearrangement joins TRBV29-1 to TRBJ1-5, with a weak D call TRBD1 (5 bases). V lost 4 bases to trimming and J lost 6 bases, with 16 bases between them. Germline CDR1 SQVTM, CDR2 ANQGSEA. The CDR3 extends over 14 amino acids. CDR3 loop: CSVGAGGKGQPQHF. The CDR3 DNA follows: TGCAGCGTTGGTGCGGGGGGTAAGGGTCAGCCCCAGCATTTT.

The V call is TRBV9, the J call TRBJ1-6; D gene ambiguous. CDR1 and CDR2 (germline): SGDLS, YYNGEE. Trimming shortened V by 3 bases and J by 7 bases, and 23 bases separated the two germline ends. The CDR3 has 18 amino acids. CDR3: CASSANPARATLNSPLHF. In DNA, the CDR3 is TGTGCCAGCAGCGCAAACCCAGCGAGGGCCACATTAAATTCACCCCTCCACTTT.

The CDR3 reads CASSIGVGSYEQYF. The CDR3 DNA is TGTGCCAGTAGTATAGGAGTCGGTTCCTACGAGCAGTACTTC. The gene calls are TRBV19 and TRBJ2-7; D gene unclear. V gave up 1 base and J gave up 1 base, with 8 bases separating them. CDR1 is LNHDA, CDR2 SQIVND, per germline (reference sequence). CDR3 length equals 14 residues.

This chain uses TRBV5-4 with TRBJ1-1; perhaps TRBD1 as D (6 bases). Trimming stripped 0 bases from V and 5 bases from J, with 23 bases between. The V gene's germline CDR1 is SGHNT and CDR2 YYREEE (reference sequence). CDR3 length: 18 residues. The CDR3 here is CASSLVFSPRGADTEAFF. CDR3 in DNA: TGTGCCAGCAGCTTGGTTTTTAGCCCGCGGGGGGCGGATACTGAAGCTTTCTTT.

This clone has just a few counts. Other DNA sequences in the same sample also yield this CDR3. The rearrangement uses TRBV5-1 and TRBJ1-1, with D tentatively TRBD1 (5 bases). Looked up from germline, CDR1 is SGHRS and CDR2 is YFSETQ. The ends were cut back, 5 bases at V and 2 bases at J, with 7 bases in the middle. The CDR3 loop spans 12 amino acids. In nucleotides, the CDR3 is TGCGCCAGCAGGGACACCAACACTGAAGCTTTCTTT. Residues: CASRDTNTEAFF.

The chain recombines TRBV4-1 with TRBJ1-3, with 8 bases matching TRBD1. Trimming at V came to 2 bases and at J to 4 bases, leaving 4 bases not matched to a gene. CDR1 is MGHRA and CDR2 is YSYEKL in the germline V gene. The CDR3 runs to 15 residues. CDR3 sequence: CASSQQGAQGNTIYF. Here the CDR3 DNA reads TGCGCCAGCAGCCAACAGGGGGCGCAAGGAAACACCATATATTTT.

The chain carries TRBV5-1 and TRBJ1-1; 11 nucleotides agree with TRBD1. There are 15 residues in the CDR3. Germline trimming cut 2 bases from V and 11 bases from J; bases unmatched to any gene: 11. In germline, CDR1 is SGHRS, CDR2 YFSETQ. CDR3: CASSFGGTGGRSAFF. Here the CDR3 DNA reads TGCGCCAGCAGCTTTGGAGGGACAGGGGGTCGTTCGGCTTTCTTT.

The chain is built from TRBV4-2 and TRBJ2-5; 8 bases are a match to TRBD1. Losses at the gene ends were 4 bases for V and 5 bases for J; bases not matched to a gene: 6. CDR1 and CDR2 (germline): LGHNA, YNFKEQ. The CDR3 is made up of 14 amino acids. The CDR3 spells CASSLGQGQETQYF. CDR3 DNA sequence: TGTGCCAGCAGCCTAGGACAGGGTCAGGAGACCCAGTACTTC.

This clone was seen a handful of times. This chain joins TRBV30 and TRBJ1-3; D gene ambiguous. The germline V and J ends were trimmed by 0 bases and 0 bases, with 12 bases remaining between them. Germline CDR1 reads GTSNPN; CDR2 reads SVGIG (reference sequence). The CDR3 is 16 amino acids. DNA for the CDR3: TGTGCCTGGAGTGTAGCGGGCTCTAACTCTGGAAACACCATATATTTT. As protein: CAWSVAGSNSGNTIYF.

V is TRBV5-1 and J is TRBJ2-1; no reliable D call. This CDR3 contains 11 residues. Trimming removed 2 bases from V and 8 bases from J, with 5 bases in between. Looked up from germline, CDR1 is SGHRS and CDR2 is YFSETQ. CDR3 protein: CASSFHDEQFF. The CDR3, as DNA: TGCGCCAGCAGCTTCCATGATGAGCAGTTCTTC.

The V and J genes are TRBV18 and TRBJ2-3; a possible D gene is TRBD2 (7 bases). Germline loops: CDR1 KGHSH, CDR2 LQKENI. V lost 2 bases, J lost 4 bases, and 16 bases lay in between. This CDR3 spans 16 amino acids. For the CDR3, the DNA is TGTGCCAGCTCACCAACCCCCCCGGGGGGCGCAGATACGCAGTATTTT. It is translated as CASSPTPPGGADTQYF. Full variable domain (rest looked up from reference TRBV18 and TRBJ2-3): NAGVMQNPRHLVRRRGQEARLRCSPMKGHSHVYWYRQLPEEGLKFMVYLQKENIIDESGMPKERFSAEFPKEGPSILRIQQVVRGDSAAYFCASSPTPPGGADTQYFGPGTRLTVL.

The DNA for the CDR3 is TGTGCCAGCAGTGACTGGCGGACAGGGGCTTCCTATGGCTACACCTTC. Its protein is CASSDWRTGASYGYTF. This chain uses TRBV25-1 with TRBJ1-2, with 9 bases aligning to TRBD1. With V trimmed by 3 bases and J by 4 bases, 9 bases remained unmatched. There are 16 residues in the CDR3. Germline V gene lookup returns CDR1 MGHDK and CDR2 SYGVNS.

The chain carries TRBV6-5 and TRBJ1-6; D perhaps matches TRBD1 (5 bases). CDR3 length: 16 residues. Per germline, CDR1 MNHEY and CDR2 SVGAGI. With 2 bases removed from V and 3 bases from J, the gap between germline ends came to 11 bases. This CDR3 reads CASSYKYGHYNSPLHF. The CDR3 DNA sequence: TGTGCCAGCAGTTACAAATACGGACACTATAATTCACCCCTCCACTTT.

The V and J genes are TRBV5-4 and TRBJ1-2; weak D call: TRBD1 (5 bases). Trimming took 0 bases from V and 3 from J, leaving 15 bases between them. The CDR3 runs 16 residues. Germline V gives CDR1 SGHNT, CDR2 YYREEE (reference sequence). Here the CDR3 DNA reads TGTGCCAGCAGCTTGGAGGGGCGACAGACCTACTATGGCTACACCTTC. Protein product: CASSLEGRQTYYGYTF.

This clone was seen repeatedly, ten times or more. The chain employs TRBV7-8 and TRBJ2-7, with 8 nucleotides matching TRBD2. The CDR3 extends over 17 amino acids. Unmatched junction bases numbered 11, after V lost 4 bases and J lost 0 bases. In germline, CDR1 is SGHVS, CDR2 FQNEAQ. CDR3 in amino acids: CASSSGGLWASSYEQYF. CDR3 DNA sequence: TGTGCCAGCAGCTCGGGGGGGTTGTGGGCAAGCTCCTACGAGCAGTACTTC.

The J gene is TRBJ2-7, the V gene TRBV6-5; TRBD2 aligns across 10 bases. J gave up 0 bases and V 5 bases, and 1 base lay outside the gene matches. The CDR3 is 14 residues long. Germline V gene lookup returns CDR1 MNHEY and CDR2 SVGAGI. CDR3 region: CASSLAGDSYEQYF. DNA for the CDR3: TGTGCCAGCAGTCTAGCGGGGGACTCCTACGAGCAGTACTTC.

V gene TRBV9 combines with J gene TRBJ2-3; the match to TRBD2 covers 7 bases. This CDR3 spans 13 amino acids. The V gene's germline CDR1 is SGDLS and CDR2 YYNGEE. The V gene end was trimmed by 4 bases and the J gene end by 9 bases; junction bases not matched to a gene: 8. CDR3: CASSTAGLTTQYF. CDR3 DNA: TGTGCCAGCAGCACGGCGGGACTAACGACGCAGTATTTT.

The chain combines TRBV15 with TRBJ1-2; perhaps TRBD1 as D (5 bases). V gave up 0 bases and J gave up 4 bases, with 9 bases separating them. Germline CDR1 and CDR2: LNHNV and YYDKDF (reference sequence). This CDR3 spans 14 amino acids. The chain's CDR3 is CATSRDNGGYGYTF. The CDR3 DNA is TGTGCCACCAGCAGAGATAACGGGGGCTATGGCTACACCTTC.

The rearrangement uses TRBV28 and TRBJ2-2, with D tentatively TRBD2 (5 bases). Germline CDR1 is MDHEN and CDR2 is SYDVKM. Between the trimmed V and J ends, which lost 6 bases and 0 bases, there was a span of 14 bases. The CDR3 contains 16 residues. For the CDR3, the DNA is TGTGCCAGCAGGGAGAGACTACAAGCGAACACCGGGGAGCTGTTTTTT. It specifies CASRERLQANTGELFF.

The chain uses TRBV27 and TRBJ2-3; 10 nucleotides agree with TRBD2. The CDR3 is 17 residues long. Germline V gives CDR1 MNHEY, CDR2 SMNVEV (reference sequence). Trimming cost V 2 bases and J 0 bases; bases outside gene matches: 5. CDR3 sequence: CASSLTEAGGSTDTQYF. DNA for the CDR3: TGTGCCAGCAGTTTAACCGAAGCGGGGGGGAGCACAGATACGCAGTATTTT.

CDR3 coding DNA: TGTGCCAGCATCGGGACCGGAGGGGGGGCCGGGGAGCTGTTTTTT. Its protein product is CASIGTGGGAGELFF. The chain links TRBV6-5 to TRBJ2-2; possibly TRBD2 for D (7 bases). The CDR3 runs 15 residues. CDR1 is MNHEY, CDR2 SVGAGI, per germline. V gave up 7 bases and J gave up 6 bases, with 18 bases separating them.

The CDR3 DNA reads TGTGCCAGCAGCTTGGGAGGGGAGTTTCGGAACACTGAAGCTTTCTTT. The encoded protein is CASSLGGEFRNTEAFF. V usage is TRBV13 and J usage is TRBJ1-1; a possible D gene is TRBD1 (5 bases). V shed 3 bases and J shed 1 base, with 15 bases lying between them. CDR1 PRHDT and CDR2 FYEKMQ come from the germline V gene (reference sequence). The CDR3 length is 16 residues. Full variable domain (missing parts from reference TRBV13 and TRBJ1-1): AAGVIQSPRHLIKEKRETATLKCYPIPRHDTVYWYQQGPGQDPQFLISFYEKMQSDKGSIPDRFSAQQFSDYHSELNMSSLELGDSALYFCASSLGGEFRNTEAFFGQGTRLTVV.

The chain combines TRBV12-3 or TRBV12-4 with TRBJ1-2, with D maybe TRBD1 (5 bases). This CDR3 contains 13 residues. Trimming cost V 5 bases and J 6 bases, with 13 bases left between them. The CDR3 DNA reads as TGTGCCAGCAGTACAGCCGCCAGGGATGGCTACACCTTC. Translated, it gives CASSTAARDGYTF.

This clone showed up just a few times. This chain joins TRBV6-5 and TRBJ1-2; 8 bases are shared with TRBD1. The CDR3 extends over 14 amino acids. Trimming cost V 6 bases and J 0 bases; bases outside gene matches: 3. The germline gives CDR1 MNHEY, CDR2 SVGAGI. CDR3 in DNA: TGTGCCAGCAGGACAGGGGAGGCTAACTATGGCTACACCTTC. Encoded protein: CASRTGEANYGYTF.